These 25 T cell receptor beta chains came from one sample sequenced in a study of PD-L1 blockade in urothelial cancer. The repertoire was sequenced with immunoSEQ multiplex PCR; TCRdb's copy has only in-frame clones and lacks some. Of approximately 100,000 clones in the sample, around 82% were seen once. The material sequenced was PBMCs, taken around atezolizumab (anti-PD-L1) treatment. The receptors stem from a man in his fifties or sixties with urothelial cancer.

Here the CDR3 reads CASSWGEFQETQYF. The CDR3 DNA follows: TGTGCCAGCAGCTGGGGGGAATTCCAAGAGACCCAGTACTTC. The gene calls are TRBV5-4 and TRBJ2-5; D perhaps matches TRBD2 (6 bases). CDR3 length: 14 residues. In germline, CDR1 is SGHNT, CDR2 YYREEE (reference sequence). Trimming removed 3 bases at V and 1 base at J, with 10 bases between.

In this sample, this clone turned up a few times. This sequence joins TRBV5-1 and TRBJ2-7; 8 nucleotides align to TRBD1. The CDR3 extends over 15 amino acids. CDR1 is SGHRS, CDR2 YFSETQ, per germline. After removal of 4 bases from V and 3 bases from J, the junction contained 9 bases not matched to a gene. The CDR3 DNA reads TGCGCCAGCAGCCCCACCGGGACAGGCAACTACGAGCAGTACTTC. Encoded protein: CASSPTGTGNYEQYF.

This chain uses TRBV6-1 with TRBJ2-1; TRBD2 aligns across 9 bases. This CDR3 comprises 16 residues. V dropped 3 bases and J dropped 6; count of bases not matched to a gene: 9. Germline V CDR1 and CDR2: MNHNS, SASEGT. CDR3 protein: CASSETGLAGTNEQFF. The CDR3 bases are TGTGCCAGCAGTGAGACTGGGCTAGCGGGGACCAATGAGCAGTTCTTC.

The J gene is TRBJ2-5, the V gene TRBV7-3; D perhaps matches TRBD1 (5 bases). The CDR3 spans 15 residues. Germline loops: CDR1 SGHTA, CDR2 FQGTGA. The V gene lost 2 bases and the J gene lost 1 base, with 11 bases spanning the gap. The CDR3 coding sequence is TGTGCCAGCAGCTTAGGGAAGGGGCCCCAAGAGACCCAGTACTTC. Translated, it gives CASSLGKGPQETQYF.

This chain joins TRBV28 and TRBJ2-7, with D possibly TRBD1 on 6 matching bases. The germline V gene has CDR1 MDHEN and CDR2 SYDVKM. V was cut by 10 bases and J by 4 bases, with 23 bases left in between. This CDR3 is built from 15 residues. CDR3 nucleotides: TGTGCCACCAGAAAGACCATGGACAGTTTATACGAGCAGTACTTC. It translates to CATRKTMDSLYEQYF. The full variable domain, in which reference TRBV28 and TRBJ2-7 provide the parts outside the CDR3, is DVKVTQSSRYLVKRTGEKVFLECVQDMDHENMFWYRQDPGLGLRLIYFSYDVKMKEKGDIPEGYSVSREKKERFSLILESASTNQTSMYLCATRKTMDSLYEQYFGPGTRLTVT.

The chain combines TRBV5-6 with TRBJ2-2; TRBD2 agrees at 8 bases. J was trimmed by 2 bases and V by 0 bases; bases with no gene match: 9. This CDR3 comprises 18 residues. The germline gives CDR1 SGHDT, CDR2 YYEEEE. The chain's CDR3 is CASSLGELADLNTGELFF. The CDR3 DNA follows: TGTGCCAGCAGCTTGGGCGAACTAGCGGACCTCAACACCGGGGAGCTGTTTTTT.

The chain joins TRBV6-1 to TRBJ1-5; the match to TRBD1 covers 7 bases. Germline V gene data show CDR1 as MNHNS and CDR2 as SASEGT. This CDR3 contains 13 residues. The V segment lost 7 bases and the J segment 4 bases; nucleotides outside the gene matches: 4. The CDR3 here is CASTGTANQPQHF. The CDR3, as DNA: TGTGCCAGCACAGGGACAGCGAATCAGCCCCAGCATTTT.

The chain combines TRBV7-2 with TRBJ2-5, with TRBD1 matching over 9 bases. V dropped 4 bases and J dropped 5; count of bases not matched to a gene: 2. CDR1 is SGHTA and CDR2 is FQGNSA in the germline V gene. The CDR3 spans 13 residues. This CDR3 is CASSSDRGETQYF. As DNA, the CDR3 is TGTGCCAGCAGCTCGGACAGGGGCGAGACCCAGTACTTC.

The chain joins TRBV2 to TRBJ2-7; perhaps TRBD2 as D (6 bases). The germline gives CDR1 SNHLY, CDR2 FYNNEI. The CDR3 spans 12 residues. V was cut by 9 bases and J by 6 bases, with 15 bases left in between. The CDR3 region is CASGDFFGEQYF. DNA of the CDR3: TGTGCCAGTGGGGACTTCTTTGGCGAGCAGTACTTC.

The gene calls are TRBV29-1 and TRBJ2-7; TRBD1 might be the D (6 bases). The CDR3 loop spans 14 amino acids. V lost 1 base to trimming and J lost 2 bases, with 12 bases between them. Germline values: CDR1 SQVTM, CDR2 ANQGSEA. The CDR3: CSVEVPGQTYEQYF. The CDR3 DNA reads as TGCAGCGTTGAAGTGCCCGGACAGACCTACGAGCAGTACTTC.

V and J are TRBV28 and TRBJ2-6; no clear D gene. This CDR3 has 14 residues. Germline CDR1 reads MDHEN; CDR2 reads SYDVKM. Between the trimmed V and J ends, which lost 11 bases and 0 bases, there was a span of 11 bases. CDR3 loop: CAVTTASGANVLTF. Here the CDR3 DNA reads TGTGCCGTAACTACCGCCTCTGGGGCCAACGTCCTGACTTTC.

The chain's CDR3 is CASRDRGWSGELFF. The CDR3 nucleotides read TGTGCCAGCAGGGACAGGGGTTGGTCCGGGGAGCTGTTTTTT. The chain is built from TRBV25-1 and TRBJ2-2; 9 bases match TRBD1. The germline V gene encodes CDR1 MGHDK and CDR2 SYGVNS. The junction had 5 bases not matched to a gene; V was cut back by 6 bases and J by 6 bases. The CDR3 contains 14 residues.

The V call is TRBV7-9, the J call TRBJ2-2; unclear D gene. Trimming took off 0 bases at V and 1 base at J, with 12 bases between the two ends. The length of the CDR3 is 17 residues. Germline V gene data show CDR1 as SEHNR and CDR2 as FQNEAQ (reference sequence). The CDR3 here is CASSLARVSKNTGELFF. CDR3 in DNA: TGTGCCAGCAGCTTAGCTCGAGTTAGCAAGAACACCGGGGAGCTGTTTTTT.

This clone was counted once. V is TRBV18 and J is TRBJ2-1; D unclear. Trimming removed 1 base at V and 6 bases at J, with 16 bases between. CDR3 length equals 16 residues. Germline CDR1 reads KGHSH; CDR2 reads LQKENI. In DNA, the CDR3 is TGTGCCAGCTCACCACTCCCCCAGGCATTGGGCAATGAGCAGTTCTTC. Amino acid sequence: CASSPLPQALGNEQFF.

This chain joins TRBV19 and TRBJ2-1; 7 bases are shared with TRBD1. J was trimmed by 1 base and V by 5 bases; bases with no gene match: 11. This CDR3 is 17 amino acids long. From germline, CDR1 is LNHDA and CDR2 SQIVND (reference sequence). The CDR3 sequence: CASSLARQGLSYNEQFF. In nucleotides, the CDR3 is TGTGCCAGTAGTCTCGCCCGACAGGGCCTTTCCTACAATGAGCAGTTCTTC.

The V gene is TRBV6-5, the J gene TRBJ1-5; tentative D call: TRBD1 (5 bases). The germline V gene encodes CDR1 MNHEY and CDR2 SVGAGI. V was shortened by 4 bases and J by 6 bases, with 16 bases between the two germline ends. This CDR3 region has 15 residues. CDR3 nucleotide sequence: TGTGCCAGCAGTTCCGGCAGGGTGGTGGGTCAGCCCCAGCATTTT. Translated, it gives CASSSGRVVGQPQHF.

This chain uses TRBV6-1 with TRBJ2-1; weak D call: TRBD2 (5 bases). The CDR3 contains 12 residues. Per germline, CDR1 MNHNS and CDR2 SASEGT. Trimming stripped 7 bases from V and 3 bases from J, with 7 bases between. The CDR3 loop is CASKLVYNEQFF. In nucleotides, the CDR3 is TGTGCCAGCAAACTAGTCTACAATGAGCAGTTCTTC.

The chain employs TRBV9 and TRBJ1-3; perhaps TRBD1 as D (5 bases). CDR1 and CDR2 from the germline V gene are SGDLS and YYNGEE. V was trimmed by 2 bases and J by 1 base, leaving 16 bases between them. The CDR3 contains 17 residues. The CDR3 is CASSVSGQGGSGNTIYF. In DNA form, the CDR3 reads TGTGCCAGCAGCGTTTCCGGTCAGGGCGGATCTGGAAACACCATATATTTT.

The rearrangement joins TRBV7-3 to TRBJ2-5, with TRBD2 as a possible D gene (6 bases). V lost 3 bases to trimming and J lost 5 bases, with 10 bases between them. CDR3 size: 13 residues. Germline V gene sequence: CDR1 SGHTA, CDR2 FQGTGA. The CDR3 bases are TGTGCCAGCAGCTTGGAGGGTAGGGAGACCCAGTACTTC. As protein: CASSLEGRETQYF.

The gene calls are TRBV14 and TRBJ1-1, with D possibly TRBD1 on 6 matching bases. The CDR3 length is 13 residues. Germline-derived CDR1 and CDR2 are SGHDN and FVKESK. Trimming pared 5 bases from V and 10 bases from J, leaving 17 bases between. In nucleotides, the CDR3 is TGTGCCAGCAGCACACAGGGTACGGCGGGAGCTTTCTTT. It translates to CASSTQGTAGAFF.

This clone was picked up a small number of times. The CDR3, as DNA: TGCGCCAGCAGCTCCGGGGCTAGCGGGAGAAATGAGCAGTTCTTC. Translation gives CASSSGASGRNEQFF. This chain connects TRBV5-1 to TRBJ2-1; 10 bases are shared with TRBD2. Germline V gene sequence: CDR1 SGHRS, CDR2 YFSETQ. The CDR3 totals 15 residues. The ends lost 3 bases at V and 7 bases at J; junction bases unmatched: 7.

The gene calls are TRBV6-6 and TRBJ1-3; D call uncertain. The CDR3 length is 12 residues. Trimming left V 2 bases short and J 8 bases short, with 7 bases between. Germline V gives CDR1 MNHNY, CDR2 SVGAGI (reference sequence). This CDR3 is CASSYMVDTIYF. CDR3 DNA: TGTGCCAGCAGTTACATGGTAGACACCATATATTTT.

The chain is built from TRBV28 and TRBJ2-3; TRBD1 agrees at 9 bases. The trim removed 3 bases at V and 0 bases at J, leaving 1 base unmatched. There are 15 residues in the CDR3. Germline-derived CDR1 and CDR2 are MDHEN and SYDVKM. CDR3 in amino acids: CASSFGTGSTDTQYF. The CDR3 bases are TGTGCCAGCAGTTTCGGGACAGGGAGCACAGATACGCAGTATTTT.

This chain joins TRBV28 and TRBJ1-2; 9 bases are shared with TRBD1. Germline V gives CDR1 MDHEN, CDR2 SYDVKM. J gave up 6 bases and V 8 bases, and 7 bases lay outside the gene matches. The CDR3 has 13 residues. For the CDR3, the DNA is TGTGCCAGCGCCATCCGGGACAGGGATGGCTACACCTTC. This codes for CASAIRDRDGYTF.

The chain links TRBV6-1 to TRBJ1-1; D gene ambiguous. The CDR3 has 15 residues. In germline, CDR1 is MNHNS, CDR2 SASEGT. Trimming stripped 6 bases from V and 1 base from J, with 15 bases between. The DNA of the CDR3 is TGTGCCAGCAGGGTGGACCGCCGGGGGAACACTGAAGCTTTCTTT. Amino acid sequence: CASRVDRRGNTEAFF.